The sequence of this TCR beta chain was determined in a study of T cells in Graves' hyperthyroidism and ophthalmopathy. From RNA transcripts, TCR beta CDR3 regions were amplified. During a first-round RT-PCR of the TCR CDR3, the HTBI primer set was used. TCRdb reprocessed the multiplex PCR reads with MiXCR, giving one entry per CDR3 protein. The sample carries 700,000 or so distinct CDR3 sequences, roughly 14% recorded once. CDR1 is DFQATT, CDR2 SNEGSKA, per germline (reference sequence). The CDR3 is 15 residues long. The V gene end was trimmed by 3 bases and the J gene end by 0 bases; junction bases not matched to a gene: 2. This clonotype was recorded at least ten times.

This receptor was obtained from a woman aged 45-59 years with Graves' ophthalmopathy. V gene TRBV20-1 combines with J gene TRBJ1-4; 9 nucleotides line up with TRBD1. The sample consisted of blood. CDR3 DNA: TGCAGTGCTAGGGGACAGGGTGCAACTAATGAAAAACTGTTTTTT. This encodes CSARGQGATNEKLFF.